This T cell receptor beta chain comes out of a study of T cells in Graves' hyperthyroidism and ophthalmopathy. The study based diagnoses on clinical symptoms, serum thyroxine and TRAb, thyroid ultrasound and orbital computed tomography. J lost 7 bases, V lost 3 bases, and 7 bases had no gene match. The CDR3 length is 14 residues. In germline, CDR1 is SGHVS, CDR2 FQNEAQ. Ten or more counts support this clonotype. Amplified TCR beta CDR3 regions came from RNA transcripts. Initially, a first-round RT-PCR of the TCR CDR3 employed the HTBI primer set. TCRdb called the multiplex PCR reads again in MiXCR, with one record for every CDR3 protein. The table has 96,000 or so distinct CDR3 sequences, over 50% seen once.

This chain joins TRBV7-8 and TRBJ2-5; 8 bases are shared with TRBD2. The specimen was blood. This sequence originates from a woman aged 40 to 50 with Graves' hyperthyroidism. The CDR3 here is CASSFGRASGTQYF. The CDR3 DNA sequence: TGTGCCAGCAGCTTCGGGAGGGCTTCGGGGACCCAGTACTTC.